This T cell receptor (beta chain) was profiled in a study of blood T cell repertoires in COVID-19. The CDR3 is 13 amino acids. The germline CDR1 and CDR2 sequences are SGHRS and YFSETQ. With V trimmed by 6 bases and J by 6 bases, 9 bases remained unmatched. The repertoire was sequenced with immunoSEQ multiplex PCR; TCRdb's copy has only in-frame clones and lacks some. The sample has about 130,000 clones, 90% seen once. What was sequenced was peripheral blood. The TCR was taken from a man aged 50 or older with active COVID-19. V is TRBV5-1 and J is TRBJ2-7; 7 bases map to TRBD2. CDR3 region: CASTPESGGEQYF. Here the CDR3 DNA reads TGCGCCAGCACCCCAGAGTCGGGGGGCGAGCAGTACTTC.